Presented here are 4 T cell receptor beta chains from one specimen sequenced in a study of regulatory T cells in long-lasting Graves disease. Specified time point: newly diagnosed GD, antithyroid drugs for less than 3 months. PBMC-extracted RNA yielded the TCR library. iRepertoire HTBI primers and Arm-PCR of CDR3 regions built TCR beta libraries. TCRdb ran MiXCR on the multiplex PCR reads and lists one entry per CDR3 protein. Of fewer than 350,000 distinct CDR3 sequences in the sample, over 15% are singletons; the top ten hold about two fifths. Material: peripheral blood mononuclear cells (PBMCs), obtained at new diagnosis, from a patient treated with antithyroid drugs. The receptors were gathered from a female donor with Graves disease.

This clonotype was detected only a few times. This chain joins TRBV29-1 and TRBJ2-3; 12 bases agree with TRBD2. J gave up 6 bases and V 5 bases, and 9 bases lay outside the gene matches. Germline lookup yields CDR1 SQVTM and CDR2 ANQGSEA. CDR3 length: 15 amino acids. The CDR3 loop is CSVSVSSGGGDTQYF. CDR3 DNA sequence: TGCAGCGTTTCGGTCTCTAGCGGGGGGGGGGATACGCAGTATTTT.

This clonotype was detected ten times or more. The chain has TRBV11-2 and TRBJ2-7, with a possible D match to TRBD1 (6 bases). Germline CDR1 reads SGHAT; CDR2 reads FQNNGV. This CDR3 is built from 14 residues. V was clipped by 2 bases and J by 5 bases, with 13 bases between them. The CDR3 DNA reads TGTGCCAGCAGCTTAATGCGGACAGTGGACGAGCAGTACTTC. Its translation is CASSLMRTVDEQYF.

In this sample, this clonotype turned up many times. CDR3: CASSRGSGNTIYF. CDR3 nucleotides: TGTGCCAGCAGCCGGGGCTCTGGAAACACCATATATTTT. This chain uses TRBV11-2 with TRBJ1-3; D not certain. Trimming stripped 5 bases from V and 0 bases from J, with 5 bases between. The germline CDR1 and CDR2 sequences are SGHAT and FQNNGV. This CDR3 region has 13 residues.

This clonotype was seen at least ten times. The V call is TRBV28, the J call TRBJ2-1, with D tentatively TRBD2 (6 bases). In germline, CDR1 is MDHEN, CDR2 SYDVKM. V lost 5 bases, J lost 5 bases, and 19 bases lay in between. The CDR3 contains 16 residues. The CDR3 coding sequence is TGTGCCAGCAGTCCCTACGGGAGAAATAATAACAATGAGCAGTTCTTC. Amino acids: CASSPYGRNNNNEQFF.